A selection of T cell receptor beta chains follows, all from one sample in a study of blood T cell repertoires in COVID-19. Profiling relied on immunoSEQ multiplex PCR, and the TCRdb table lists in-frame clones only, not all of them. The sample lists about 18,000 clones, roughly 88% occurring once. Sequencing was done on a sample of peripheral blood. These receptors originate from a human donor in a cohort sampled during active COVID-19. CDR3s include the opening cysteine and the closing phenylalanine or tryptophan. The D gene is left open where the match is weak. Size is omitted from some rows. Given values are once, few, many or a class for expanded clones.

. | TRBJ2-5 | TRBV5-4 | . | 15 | CASSLDRGAGETQYF | TGTGCCAGCAGCTTGGATCGGGGGGCCGGAGAGACCCAGTACTTC
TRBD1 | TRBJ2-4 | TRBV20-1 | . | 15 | CSASRDSLAKNIQYF | TGCAGTGCTAGTAGGGACAGTCTAGCCAAAAACATTCAGTACTTC
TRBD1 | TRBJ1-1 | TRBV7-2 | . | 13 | CASSRQGSTEAFF | TGTGCCAGCAGTCGACAGGGCAGTACTGAAGCTTTCTTT
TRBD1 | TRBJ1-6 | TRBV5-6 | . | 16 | CASSLAGQGTSSPLHF | TGTGCCAGCAGCTTGGCCGGACAGGGAACTAGTTCACCCCTCCACTTT
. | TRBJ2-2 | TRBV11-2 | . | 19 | CASSPKPRGPRPNTGELFF | TGTGCCAGCAGCCCCAAGCCCAGAGGTCCTAGACCGAACACCGGGGAGCTGTTTTTT
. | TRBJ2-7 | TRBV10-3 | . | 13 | CAISDDSSYEQYF | TGTGCCATCAGTGACGACAGTTCCTACGAGCAGTACTTC
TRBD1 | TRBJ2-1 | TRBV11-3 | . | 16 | CASSQGTGGLNNEQFF | TGTGCCAGCAGCCAGGGGACAGGGGGTCTCAACAATGAGCAGTTCTTC
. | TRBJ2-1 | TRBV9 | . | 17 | CASSALRTGGRYNEQFF | TGTGCCAGCAGCGCCCTCCGGACGGGGGGCCGATACAATGAGCAGTTCTTC
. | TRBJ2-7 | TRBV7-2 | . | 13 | CASSTDPRGEQYF | TGTGCCAGCAGCACGGACCCCCGCGGGGAGCAGTACTTC
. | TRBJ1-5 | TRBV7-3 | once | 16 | CASSLHVNGGGRPQHF | TGTGCCAGCAGCTTACACGTTAATGGCGGGGGAAGGCCCCAGCATTTT
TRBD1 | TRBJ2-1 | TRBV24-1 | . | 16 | CATSDAGQGIDNEQFF | TGTGCCACCAGTGATGCAGGACAGGGAATTGACAATGAGCAGTTCTTC
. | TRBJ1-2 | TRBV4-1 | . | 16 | CASSQELVSSNYGYTF | TGCGCCAGCAGCCAAGAACTCGTGTCCTCTAACTATGGCTACACCTTC
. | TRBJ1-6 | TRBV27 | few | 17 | CASSPGRQSLDNSPLHF | TGTGCCAGCAGTCCCGGACGACAGTCCCTAGATAATTCACCCCTCCACTTT
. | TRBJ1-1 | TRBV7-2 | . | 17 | CASSSKDLTELNTEAFF | TGTGCCAGCAGCTCCAAGGATCTGACAGAATTGAACACTGAAGCTTTCTTT
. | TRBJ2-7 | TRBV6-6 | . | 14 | CASTRGLGSDEQYF | TGTGCCAGCACCAGGGGCTTGGGTTCTGACGAGCAGTACTTC
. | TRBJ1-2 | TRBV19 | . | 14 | CASSIGQGPYGYTF | TGTGCCAGTAGTATCGGCCAGGGGCCCTATGGCTACACCTTC
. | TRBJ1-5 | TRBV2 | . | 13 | CASAGGRNQPQHF | TGTGCCTCAGCTGGGGGCCGGAATCAGCCCCAGCATTTT
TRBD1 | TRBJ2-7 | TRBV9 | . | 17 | CASSVDEWTGGTYEQYF | TGTGCCAGCAGCGTAGACGAGTGGACAGGGGGAACGTACGAGCAGTACTTC
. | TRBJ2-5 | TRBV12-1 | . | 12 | CASSSREGPQYF | TGTGCCAGCAGCTCCCGGGAGGGCCCCCAGTACTTC
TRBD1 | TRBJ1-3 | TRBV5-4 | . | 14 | CASSFDRERNTIYF | TGTGCCAGCAGCTTCGACAGGGAGAGAAACACCATATATTTT
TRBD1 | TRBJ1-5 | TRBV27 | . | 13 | CASSGTGAQPQHF | TGTGCCAGCAGCGGGACAGGGGCCCAGCCCCAGCATTTT
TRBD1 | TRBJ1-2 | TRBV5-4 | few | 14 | CASSRVRTGYGYTF | TGTGCCAGCAGTAGGGTCCGGACAGGGTATGGCTACACCTTC
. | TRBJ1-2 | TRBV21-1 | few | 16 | CASSKKVGTYNYGYTF | TGTGCCAGCAGCAAAAAGGTCGGGACTTATAACTATGGCTACACCTTC
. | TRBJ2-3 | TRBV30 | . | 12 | CAWSGTADTQYF | TGTGCCTGGAGTGGGACAGCAGATACGCAGTATTTT
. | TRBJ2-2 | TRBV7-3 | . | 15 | CASSRDRTDTGELFF | TGTGCCAGCAGCCGTGACAGGACGGACACCGGGGAGCTGTTTTTT
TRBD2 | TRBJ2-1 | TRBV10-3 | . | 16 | CAISPRGGGPLNEQFF | TGTGCCATCAGTCCTCGGGGCGGGGGGCCCCTCAATGAGCAGTTCTTC
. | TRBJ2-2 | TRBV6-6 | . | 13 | CATSFRDTGELFF | TGTGCCACCTCGTTCCGCGACACCGGGGAGCTGTTTTTT
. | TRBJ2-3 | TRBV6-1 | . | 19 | CASSENLLGLRVSTDTQYF | TGTGCCAGCAGTGAAAATTTGTTAGGTCTCCGGGTCAGCACAGATACGCAGTATTTT
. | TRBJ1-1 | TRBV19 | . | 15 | CASSIKTAMNTEAFF | TGTGCCAGTAGTATAAAGACAGCTATGAACACTGAAGCTTTCTTT
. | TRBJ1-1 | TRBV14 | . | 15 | CASSPVGGRRTEAFF | TGTGCCAGCAGCCCCGTAGGCGGTCGACGGACTGAAGCTTTCTTT
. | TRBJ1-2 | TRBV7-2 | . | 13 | CASSLIPGGGYTF | TGTGCCAGCAGCTTAATTCCAGGAGGTGGCTACACCTTC
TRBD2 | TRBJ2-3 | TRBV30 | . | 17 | CAGKGGGVPKSTDTQYF | TGTGCCGGAAAGGGCGGGGGGGTGCCCAAAAGCACAGATACGCAGTATTTT
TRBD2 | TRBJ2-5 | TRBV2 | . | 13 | CAWLAGGKETQYF | TGTGCCTGGTTAGCGGGGGGGAAAGAGACCCAGTACTTC
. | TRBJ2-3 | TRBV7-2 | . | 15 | CASITASRVTDTQYF | TGTGCCAGCATTACCGCGAGCAGGGTCACAGATACGCAGTATTTT
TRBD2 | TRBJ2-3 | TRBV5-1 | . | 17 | CASSSLIAGVSTDTQYF | TGCGCCAGCAGCTCCCTAATAGCGGGGGTCAGCACAGATACGCAGTATTTT
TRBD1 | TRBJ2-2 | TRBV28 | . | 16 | CASSPGQGRNTGELFF | TGTGCCAGCAGCCCCGGACAGGGCAGGAACACCGGGGAGCTGTTTTTT
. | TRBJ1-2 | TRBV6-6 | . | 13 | CASSYRSGNGYTF | TGTGCCAGCAGTTACCGCTCAGGGAATGGCTACACCTTC
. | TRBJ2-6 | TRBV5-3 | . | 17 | CARSRDISSSGANVLTF | TGTGCCAGAAGCCGGGACATATCGAGCTCTGGGGCCAACGTCCTGACTTTC
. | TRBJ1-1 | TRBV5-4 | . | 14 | CASSLQGRDTEAFF | TGTGCCAGCAGCTTGCAGGGGAGAGACACTGAAGCTTTCTTT
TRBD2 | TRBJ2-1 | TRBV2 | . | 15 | CASHSNLAGNNEQFF | TGTGCCAGCCACTCTAACCTAGCGGGGAACAATGAGCAGTTCTTC